Below are 22 T cell receptor beta chains sequenced from a single sample in a study of cytomegalovirus exposure and HLA in healthy donors. Sequencing used immunoSEQ multiplex PCR; TCRdb keeps in-frame clones, though not all of them. In the table there are about 82,000 clones, about 92% of which are singletons. The material sequenced was PBMCs. The receptor set was obtained from a young man in good health and CMV-seronegative.

V usage is TRBV5-4 and J usage is TRBJ1-6, with 9 bases identical to TRBD1. Germline V gene sequence: CDR1 SGHNT, CDR2 YYREEE (reference sequence). The V and J ends lost 3 bases and 7 bases, in that order; junction bases with no gene match: 8. The CDR3 covers 16 residues. The CDR3: CASSSGQGNWNSPLHF. DNA of the CDR3: TGTGCCAGCAGCTCCGGACAGGGGAATTGGAATTCACCCCTCCACTTT.

The chain couples TRBV4-1 to TRBJ2-7; D uncertain. Trimming shortened V by 4 bases and J by 3 bases, and 10 bases separated the two germline ends. This CDR3 comprises 13 residues. The V gene's germline CDR1 is MGHRA and CDR2 YSYEKL. In DNA form, the CDR3 reads TGCGCCAGCAGCCTTGAGGCGCTCTACGAGCAGTACTTC. Translated: CASSLEALYEQYF.

The gene calls are TRBV28 and TRBJ1-2; no firm D call. The CDR3 totals 13 residues. V was trimmed by 3 bases and J by 3 bases, leaving 8 bases between them. The germline gives CDR1 MDHEN, CDR2 SYDVKM. The CDR3: CASSFITHYGYTF. The CDR3 region has the DNA TGTGCCAGCAGTTTTATAACTCACTATGGCTACACCTTC.

V gene TRBV5-1 combines with J gene TRBJ1-1; D perhaps matches TRBD1 (6 bases). The CDR3 consists of 14 residues. The V end lost 2 bases, the J end lost 1 base, and 9 bases lay between the germline ends. CDR1 and CDR2 (germline): SGHRS, YFSETQ. The CDR3 nucleotides read TGCGCCAGCAGCTTCGGCAGGGGGAACACTGAAGCTTTCTTT. This codes for CASSFGRGNTEAFF.

The CDR3 protein is CAISESDRFNEKLFF. DNA of the CDR3: TGTGCCATCAGTGAGTCGGACAGATTCAATGAAAAACTGTTTTTT. The chain links TRBV10-3 to TRBJ1-4; perhaps TRBD1 as D (6 bases). The V end lost 0 bases, the J end lost 5 bases, and 10 bases lay between the germline ends. Per germline, CDR1 ENHRY and CDR2 SYGVKD. The CDR3 extends over 15 amino acids.

The chain employs TRBV6-4 and TRBJ2-1; D remains ambiguous. Germline CDR1 MRHNA, CDR2 SNTAGT. Trimming cost V 3 bases and J 6 bases, with 15 bases left between them. CDR3 length: 15 residues. The CDR3 DNA reads TGTGCCAGCAGTGAATGGGCTGGGCTTGCCAATGAGCAGTTCTTC. It yields the protein CASSEWAGLANEQFF.

The chain recombines TRBV29-1 with TRBJ2-1; a weak D match, TRBD1 (6 bases). Germline V gives CDR1 SQVTM, CDR2 ANQGSEA. The CDR3 length is 18 residues. V was clipped by 4 bases and J by 0 bases, with 22 bases between them. CDR3 region: CSVVLRSGQSTSYNEQFF. The CDR3 DNA follows: TGCAGCGTTGTTCTCCGGTCGGGACAATCGACCTCCTACAATGAGCAGTTCTTC.

The rearrangement links TRBV19 to TRBJ2-5; 9 bases are shared with TRBD2. V lost 10 bases, J lost 5 bases, and 14 bases stayed unmatched. Germline V gene data show CDR1 as LNHDA and CDR2 as SQIVND (reference sequence). CDR3 length: 15 residues. CDR3 sequence: CATSGMRGGPETQYF. In nucleotides, the CDR3 is TGTGCCACCTCCGGGATGCGGGGGGGCCCCGAGACCCAGTACTTC.

The chain has TRBV7-9 and TRBJ2-1; possible D gene TRBD1, 5 bases. From germline, CDR1 is SEHNR and CDR2 FQNEAQ (reference sequence). The CDR3 consists of 13 residues. The ends were cut back, 5 bases at V and 7 bases at J, with 12 bases in the middle. The CDR3 protein is CASSLVGRNEQFF. The CDR3 DNA follows: TGTGCCAGCAGCCTGGTGGGGCGGAATGAGCAGTTCTTC.

The chain uses TRBV14 and TRBJ1-1; 10 bases are shared with TRBD1. Germline CDR1 SGHDN, CDR2 FVKESK. The CDR3 has 15 residues. With V trimmed by 1 base and J by 6 bases, 5 bases remained unmatched. The CDR3 sequence: CASSQVVGQGPEAFF. As DNA, the CDR3 is TGTGCCAGCAGCCAAGTTGTGGGACAGGGGCCTGAAGCTTTCTTT.

Here the CDR3 DNA reads TGTGCCAGCAGCCCGACCCGAGTAGCGGGAGGAGAGCAGTACTTC. This sequence encodes CASSPTRVAGGEQYF. The gene calls are TRBV7-2 and TRBJ2-7; 10 nucleotides agree with TRBD2. CDR1 is SGHTA, CDR2 FQGNSA, per germline. V trimming: 5 bases; J trimming: 7 bases; junction bases outside the gene matches: 11. This CDR3 region has 15 residues.

The J gene is TRBJ2-1, the V gene TRBV4-2, with 7 bases identical to TRBD2. In germline, CDR1 is LGHNA, CDR2 YNFKEQ. The length of the CDR3 is 16 residues. V was pared by 0 bases and J by 10 bases, with 12 bases of the junction left unmatched. The CDR3 DNA reads as TGTGCCAGCAGCCAAGATTCGCGGGAGAGTTTAGGAGAGCAGTTCTTC. Its translation is CASSQDSRESLGEQFF.

The J gene is TRBJ1-5, the V gene TRBV15, with TRBD1 matching 11 bases. Looked up from germline, CDR1 is LNHNV and CDR2 is YYDKDF (reference sequence). Trimming took 0 bases from V and 7 from J; bases not matched to a gene: 14. CDR3 length: 19 amino acids. The CDR3 region has the DNA TGTGCCACCAGCAGAGATAGCGTAGGGACAGGGGGATTCCGGCAGCCCCAGCATTTT. This translates into CATSRDSVGTGGFRQPQHF.

The chain combines TRBV14 with TRBJ2-5; TRBD2 matches 9 bases. This CDR3 is 17 amino acids long. Germline assignment: CDR1 SGHDN and CDR2 FVKESK. Germline trimming cut 0 bases from V and 5 bases from J; bases unmatched to any gene: 10. The CDR3 DNA reads TGTGCCAGCAGCCAAGATCAGGCGGGGGGGCCGGTGGAGACCCAGTACTTC. Protein product: CASSQDQAGGPVETQYF.

This chain uses TRBV27 with TRBJ2-3, with D perhaps matching TRBD1 (5 bases). With 3 bases removed from V and 2 bases from J, the gap between germline ends came to 15 bases. In germline, CDR1 is MNHEY, CDR2 SMNVEV (reference sequence). CDR3 length: 16 amino acids. The CDR3 DNA follows: TGTGCCAGCAGTTTCTCCCTAAGCAGGGCCACAGATACGCAGTATTTT. The encoded protein is CASSFSLSRATDTQYF.

The chain couples TRBV30 to TRBJ2-1, with 12 nucleotides matching TRBD2. The CDR3 is 15 residues long. V was clipped by 3 bases and J by 10 bases; unmatched bases: 10. Germline assignment: CDR1 GTSNPN and CDR2 SVGIG (reference sequence). DNA of the CDR3: TGTGCCTGGAGGGGGACTAGCGGGCGTGTCTGGGAGCAGTTCTTC. Translation: CAWRGTSGRVWEQFF.

The count of this clone is one. This chain uses TRBV18 with TRBJ1-3; TRBD1 might be the D (6 bases). Looked up from germline, CDR1 is KGHSH and CDR2 is LQKENI. The CDR3 runs 16 residues. Trimming took off 4 bases at V and 0 bases at J, with 13 bases between the two ends. CDR3 bases: TGTGCCAGCTCACAAGGACAGAGTGGCTCTGGAAACACCATATATTTT. Its translation is CASSQGQSGSGNTIYF.

The rearrangement links TRBV9 to TRBJ2-5; 9 nucleotides agree with TRBD2. This CDR3 region has 15 residues. Trimming at V came to 0 bases and at J to 5 bases, leaving 5 bases not matched to a gene. Germline CDR1 is SGDLS and CDR2 is YYNGEE. The CDR3 DNA follows: TGTGCCAGCAGCGTAGATAGCGGGAGACAGGAGACCCAGTACTTC. Translated, it gives CASSVDSGRQETQYF.

The chain is built from TRBV18 and TRBJ2-5; TRBD1 matches 7 bases. Germline values: CDR1 KGHSH, CDR2 LQKENI. CDR3 length: 16 residues. V was pared by 7 bases and J by 5 bases, with 16 bases of the junction left unmatched. The CDR3 DNA is TGTGCCAGCTTCTCATCCTACATGACAGGGCAGGAGACCCAGTACTTC. Residues: CASFSSYMTGQETQYF.

The V and J genes are TRBV6-5 and TRBJ1-2; D might be TRBD1 (6 bases). This CDR3 is 13 amino acids long. CDR1 and CDR2 (germline): MNHEY, SVGAGI. Trimming removed 2 bases at V and 7 bases at J, with 11 bases between. This CDR3 is CASSYGQGFGYTF. In nucleotides, the CDR3 is TGTGCCAGCAGTTACGGGCAGGGGTTTGGCTACACCTTC.

The genes are TRBV5-6 and TRBJ2-3; 9 bases align to TRBD2. The CDR3 loop spans 15 amino acids. Germline assignment: CDR1 SGHDT and CDR2 YYEEEE. J was trimmed by 5 bases and V by 4 bases; bases with no gene match: 8. CDR3 DNA sequence: TGTGCCAGCAGCCCAGGACTAGCGTGGAGAGATACGCAGTATTTT. Translating gives CASSPGLAWRDTQYF.

This sequence joins TRBV7-8 and TRBJ1-4; TRBD1 aligns across 8 bases. Germline CDR1 SGHVS, CDR2 FQNEAQ. V gave up 2 bases and J gave up 4 bases; unmatched junction bases: 12. The CDR3 extends over 18 amino acids. CDR3 coding DNA: TGTGCCAGCAGCTTACGGTTCGTCAGGGGGCCGGGTAATGAAAAACTGTTTTTT. It codes for CASSLRFVRGPGNEKLFF.